A selection of T cell receptor beta chains follows, all from one sample in a study of cytomegalovirus exposure and HLA in healthy donors. TCRdb keeps only in-frame clones here, not all; method: immunoSEQ multiplex PCR. Of under 150,000 clones detected, roughly four fifths appear once; the ten largest clones hold 4.5% to 5%. The sample comprised PBMCs. All receptors come from a woman between 50 and 59 years old in good health and CMV-seronegative. Each CDR3 is given with its conserved first and last residue. D genes are given only for firm matches. Expanded clones get a size class; other rows say once, few or many, or leave the size out.

D | J | size | V | DNA | CDR3
NA | TRBJ1-6 | few | TRBV6-5 | TGTGCCAGCAGTCGACAGGTACAGTCACCCCTCCACTTT | CASSRQVQSPLHF
NA | TRBJ1-2 | many | TRBV6-5 | TGTGCCAGCAGTTACACCTTGGACAGTCCCTATGGCTACACCTTC | CASSYTLDSPYGYTF
TRBD2 | TRBJ2-7 | NA | TRBV7-8 | TGTGCCAGCAGCGACAGACTAGCGGGTACCTACGAGCAGTACTTC | CASSDRLAGTYEQYF
TRBD1 | TRBJ1-5 | NA | TRBV27 | TGTGCCAGCAGCCTGGGACAGGGTGCCAATCAGCCCCAGCATTTT | CASSLGQGANQPQHF
TRBD1 | TRBJ2-1 | NA | TRBV5-1 | TGCGCCAGCAGCTTGGGGGGACAGGCGACCTACAATGAGCAGTTCTTC | CASSLGGQATYNEQFF
NA | TRBJ2-7 | NA | TRBV27 | TGTGCCAGCAGTCCCCGGGACAACTCCTACGAGCAGTACTTC | CASSPRDNSYEQYF
TRBD1 | TRBJ2-5 | NA | TRBV5-5 | TGTGCCAGCAGCTTGGTTGGTCAGGGGGCGGGTGAGACCCAGTACTTC | CASSLVGQGAGETQYF
TRBD2 | TRBJ2-1 | NA | TRBV7-9 | TGTGCCAGCAGCGCAGGGCGGGGGGCGTACAATGAGCAGTTCTTC | CASSAGRGAYNEQFF
NA | TRBJ2-7 | NA | TRBV7-2 | TGTGCCAGCGGTCTCGAGGCCTACGAGCAGTACTTC | CASGLEAYEQYF
TRBD1 | TRBJ1-4 | NA | TRBV5-1 | TGCGCCAGCAGCTTGGTGGGACAGGGGGTATCAAATGAAAAACTGTTTTTT | CASSLVGQGVSNEKLFF
NA | TRBJ1-1 | NA | TRBV6-4 | TGTGCCAGCAGTGAGACGCCGGGGGGCATGGGCACTGAAGCTTTCTTT | CASSETPGGMGTEAFF
NA | TRBJ1-5 | many | TRBV5-3 | TGTGCCAGAAGCCCAAAGCACAGGGCCCGCAATCAGCCCCAGCATTTT | CARSPKHRARNQPQHF
TRBD1 | TRBJ1-2 | NA | TRBV29-1 | TGCAGCGTTGAACAGGGGGATGGCTACACCTTC | CSVEQGDGYTF
TRBD2 | TRBJ2-5 | NA | TRBV5-1 | TGCGCCAGCAGCATTGGGACTAGCGGGGGAGAGACCCAGTACTTC | CASSIGTSGGETQYF
NA | TRBJ1-6 | NA | TRBV21-1 | TGTGCCAGCAGCAAAGCGCGGCAGGGGATTTGGTCGGTTTCAGATTCACCCCTCCACTTT | CASSKARQGIWSVSDSPLHF
TRBD2 | TRBJ2-1 | few | TRBV5-1 | TGCGCCAGCAGCTTGCGACTAGCGGGGGTTTCCACCGACAATGAGCAGTTCTTC | CASSLRLAGVSTDNEQFF
NA | TRBJ2-2 | NA | TRBV5-1 | TGCGCCAGCAAGCCGGGACAAGCGAACACCGGGGAGCTGTTTTTT | CASKPGQANTGELFF
NA | TRBJ1-6 | NA | TRBV11-2 | TGTGCCAGCAGCCCGAGACAGGCGGAGCGAAACAATTCACCCCTCCACTTT | CASSPRQAERNNSPLHF
NA | TRBJ1-2 | NA | TRBV7-8 | TGTGCCAGCAGCTTATCACCAGGGCGGATGGGCTACACCTTC | CASSLSPGRMGYTF
TRBD1 | TRBJ1-6 | once | TRBV11-1 | TGTGCCAGCAGCCTCGGACAGGGAGGGTCACCCCTCCACTTT | CASSLGQGGSPLHF
NA | TRBJ2-7 | NA | TRBV10-3 | TGTGCCATCCCGGGGGACCTCTCCTACGAGCAGTACTTC | CAIPGDLSYEQYF
TRBD2 | TRBJ2-1 | few | TRBV9 | TGTGCCAGCAGCCCCCGACTAGCGGGGGGGAGGTATGAGCAGTTCTTC | CASSPRLAGGRYEQFF
NA | TRBJ2-7 | NA | TRBV9 | TGTGCCAGCAGCGCGGCGCAGGCAAGCTCCTACGAGCAGTACTTC | CASSAAQASSYEQYF
TRBD2 | TRBJ2-2 | NA | TRBV2 | TGTGCCAGCATCAGGACTAGCGGGGGAACCGGGGAGCTGTTTTTT | CASIRTSGGTGELFF
TRBD2 | TRBJ2-1 | few | TRBV4-1 | TGCGCCAGCAGCCCCCTACCGATAGCGGGGGCCTACAATGAGCAGTTCTTC | CASSPLPIAGAYNEQFF
NA | TRBJ2-7 | NA | TRBV19 | TGTGCCAGTAGTACCGGAGGCCACGAGCAGTACTTC | CASSTGGHEQYF
TRBD1 | TRBJ1-5 | NA | TRBV19 | TGTGCCAGACGCCCCGTACCTTGGACAGGGGAGAGCAATCAGCCCCAGCATTTT | CARRPVPWTGESNQPQHF
NA | TRBJ1-1 | NA | TRBV25-1 | TGTGCCAGCAGTCTGGGGGCGAGCACTGAAGCTTTCTTT | CASSLGASTEAFF
NA | TRBJ2-3 | many | TRBV5-6 | TGTGCCAGCAGCCCCCGGACTATTACAGATACGCAGTATTTT | CASSPRTITDTQYF
NA | TRBJ1-1 | NA | TRBV7-3 | TGTGCCAGCAGCTCCAGGGGCTCTGGGACTGAAGCTTTCTTT | CASSSRGSGTEAFF
TRBD1 | TRBJ1-6 | NA | TRBV10-3 | TGTGCCATCAGCCGGGACAGGGACTTTCAGGCCCTCCACTTT | CAISRDRDFQALHF
NA | TRBJ2-7 | NA | TRBV11-2 | TGTGCCAGCAGCGAAAACCGGGACACCTACTCCTACGAGCAGTACTTC | CASSENRDTYSYEQYF
NA | TRBJ2-7 | NA | TRBV25-1 | TGTGCCAGCAGTCCCCGGGCGGGATCCTACGAGCAGTACTTC | CASSPRAGSYEQYF
TRBD2 | TRBJ2-1 | NA | TRBV5-5 | TGTGCCAGCAGCCAAACAGCCGGGAGGGATGAGCAGTTCTTC | CASSQTAGRDEQFF
TRBD1 | TRBJ2-5 | NA | TRBV11-2 | TGTGCCAGCAGCTTAGATCGTGACAGGGAGATTTCGGAGACCCAGTACTTC | CASSLDRDREISETQYF
NA | TRBJ1-3 | few | TRBV6-6 | TGTGCCAGCAGATACTCTGGAAACACCATATATTTT | CASRYSGNTIYF
NA | TRBJ2-4 | NA | TRBV21-1 | TGTGCCAGCAGCAAAGACAGGGCAAACATTCAGTACTTC | CASSKDRANIQYF
NA | TRBJ1-6 | NA | TRBV25-1 | TGTGCCAGCATTCAGGGAGGGGTAAATTCACCCCTCCACTTT | CASIQGGVNSPLHF
TRBD1 | TRBJ1-5 | NA | TRBV7-8 | TGTGCCAGCAGCGAGGGACAGCGCGATCAGCCCCAGCATTTT | CASSEGQRDQPQHF
TRBD1 | TRBJ1-5 | NA | TRBV19 | TGTGCCAGTAGTCCAGACAGGGTTACCCAGCCCCAGCATTTT | CASSPDRVTQPQHF
NA | TRBJ1-5 | NA | TRBV19 | TGTGCCAGTAGGGCCGGACAGATAAGCAATCAGCCCCAGCATTTT | CASRAGQISNQPQHF
NA | TRBJ1-5 | NA | TRBV4-2 | TGTGCCAGCAGCCAAGATTGGGAGGGCGGCAATCAGCCCCAGCATTTT | CASSQDWEGGNQPQHF
TRBD1 | TRBJ1-2 | NA | TRBV19 | TGTGCCAGTAGTCCCAGGGGGGTAGATGGCTACACCTTC | CASSPRGVDGYTF
TRBD1 | TRBJ2-7 | NA | TRBV4-3 | TGCGCCAGCAGCCAAGATGGGGGGACAGGGAGCGAGCAGTACTTC | CASSQDGGTGSEQYF
NA | TRBJ2-5 | NA | TRBV6-5 | TGTGCCAGCAGTAATAGCGTAGAAGAGACCCAGTACTTC | CASSNSVEETQYF
TRBD2 | TRBJ2-2 | NA | TRBV15 | TGTGCCACCAGCAGCGGAGCGGGAGCGAACACCGGGGAGCTGTTTTTT | CATSSGAGANTGELFF
TRBD1 | TRBJ1-6 | NA | TRBV7-2 | TGTGCCAGCAGCGAAAACAGGGGGCAAAATTCACCCCTCCACTTT | CASSENRGQNSPLHF
NA | TRBJ1-4 | NA | TRBV5-1 | TGCGCCAGCAGCTGGGGGGATAGGGATTCTGAAAAACTGTTTTTT | CASSWGDRDSEKLFF
NA | TRBJ1-3 | NA | TRBV18 | TGTGCCAGCTCACCGCGGACACTCGGAGACACCATATATTTT | CASSPRTLGDTIYF
NA | TRBJ1-1 | NA | TRBV7-2 | TGTGCCAGCAGCTTCGAGAAGAACACTGAAGCTTTCTTT | CASSFEKNTEAFF
NA | TRBJ2-7 | NA | TRBV4-1 | TGCGCCAGCAGCCGCGGTGCACAAACCTACGAGCAGTACTTC | CASSRGAQTYEQYF
NA | TRBJ1-3 | few | TRBV11-2 | TGTGCCAGCAGCCATCGAAACACCATATATTTT | CASSHRNTIYF
NA | TRBJ2-5 | NA | TRBV5-1 | TGCGCCAGCAGCTTGGAATCGGGGACCCAGTACTTC | CASSLESGTQYF
TRBD1 | TRBJ2-1 | NA | TRBV7-3 | TGTGCCAGCAGCTTATCGACAGGGGGAAGTGATGAGCAGTTCTTC | CASSLSTGGSDEQFF
TRBD1 | TRBJ1-2 | NA | TRBV11-2 | TGTGCCAGCAGCTTAGCAGGGGGCAATGGCTACACCTTC | CASSLAGGNGYTF
TRBD1 | TRBJ1-4 | NA | TRBV4-1 | TGCGCCAGCAGCTCCTGGGACAGGGGGCGGTTTGAAAAACTGTTTTTT | CASSSWDRGRFEKLFF
NA | TRBJ1-1 | few | TRBV5-4 | TGTGCCAGCACACAGTTGACGGGAAACACTGAAGCTTTCTTT | CASTQLTGNTEAFF